The 27 T cell receptor beta chains given below trace back to one sample, sequenced in a study of shared clonotypes between healthy human individuals. Profiled with immunoSEQ multiplex PCR; TCRdb holds only in-frame clones, not every one. The sample includes around 1,000,000 clones, 60% to 85% of them seen just once. Sequences were obtained from memory CD4+ T cells from PBMCs. Indicated subset: CD45RA-negative fraction. All receptors derive from a man between 18 and 35 years old in good health. Some clones in this sample may be carry-over from other donors' samples.

This chain joins TRBV6-5 and TRBJ1-4; 8 bases agree with TRBD1. Germline V lookup: CDR1 MNHEY, CDR2 SVGAGI. Trimming at V came to 2 bases and at J to 8 bases, leaving 10 bases not matched to a gene. The CDR3 consists of 16 residues. The DNA for the CDR3 is TGTGCCAGCAGTTACCGAGGCCAGGGGGCAGGGGAAAAACTGTTTTTT. This sequence encodes CASSYRGQGAGEKLFF.

The table lists this clone with a count of one. The chain uses TRBV15 and TRBJ1-1; D is ambiguous. CDR3 size: 15 residues. CDR1 LNHNV and CDR2 YYDKDF come from the germline V gene (reference sequence). The ends were cut back, 0 bases at V and 2 bases at J, with 10 bases in the middle. The CDR3 DNA follows: TGTGCCACCAGCAGAGAGAAGACGGTTAACACTGAAGCTTTCTTT. It specifies CATSREKTVNTEAFF. The complete variable domain, with remaining parts taken from reference TRBV15 and TRBJ1-1, reads DAMVIQNPRYQVTQFGKPVTLSCSQTLNHNVMYWYQQKSSQAPKLLFHYYDKDFNNEADTPDNFQSRRPNTSFCFLDIRSPGLGDTAMYLCATSREKTVNTEAFFGQGTRLTVV.

In the case of this clone: The sample has other DNA sequences that encode this CDR3 too. J is TRBJ1-1 and V is TRBV19; D possibly corresponds to TRBD1 (5 bases). CDR1 and CDR2 from the germline V gene are LNHDA and SQIVND (reference sequence). The CDR3 sequence is 13 residues long. Trimming cost V 3 bases and J 1 base, with 6 bases left between them. The CDR3 DNA is TGTGCCAGTAGTATTACAGGGAACACTGAAGCTTTCTTT. Translating gives CASSITGNTEAFF.

The chain couples TRBV28 to TRBJ1-4, with D unresolved. From germline, CDR1 is MDHEN and CDR2 SYDVKM. The CDR3 runs 12 residues. V lost 6 bases and J 8 bases, leaving 10 bases between the germline ends. The chain's CDR3 is CASSHPLEKLFF. CDR3 nucleotides: TGTGCCAGCAGCCACCCTTTGGAAAAACTGTTTTTT. The variable domain in full, with the rest retrieved from reference TRBV28 and TRBJ1-4, is DVKVTQSSRYLVKRTGEKVFLECVQDMDHENMFWYRQDPGLGLRLIYFSYDVKMKEKGDIPEGYSVSREKKERFSLILESASTNQTSMYLCASSHPLEKLFFGSGTQLSVL.

The chain carries TRBV2 and TRBJ2-3; tentatively, D is TRBD1 (5 bases). V dropped 4 bases and J dropped 3 bases, with 14 bases sitting between them. CDR1 is SNHLY and CDR2 is FYNNEI in the germline V gene. This CDR3 region has 15 residues. The CDR3 is CASSVRQGGTDTQYF. CDR3 in DNA: TGTGCCAGCAGTGTAAGGCAGGGCGGAACAGATACGCAGTATTTT.

The gene calls are TRBV7-3 and TRBJ2-5; possibly TRBD2 for D (6 bases). CDR3 length equals 15 residues. V was cut by 2 bases and J by 2 bases, with 12 bases left in between. Germline CDR1 SGHTA, CDR2 FQGTGA. The CDR3 reads CASSLGGSGQETQYF. CDR3 coding DNA: TGTGCCAGCAGCTTAGGGGGGAGCGGACAAGAGACCCAGTACTTC.

The CDR3 loop is CASSFRTGTQPQHF. The CDR3 DNA follows: TGTGCCAGCAGTTTTCGGACAGGGACTCAGCCCCAGCATTTT. The rearrangement uses TRBV28 and TRBJ1-5; 8 bases agree with TRBD1. V dropped 3 bases and J dropped 6; count of bases not matched to a gene: 4. The germline V gene encodes CDR1 MDHEN and CDR2 SYDVKM. This CDR3 has 14 amino acids.

This chain joins TRBV5-1 and TRBJ2-1, with D possibly TRBD1 on 5 matching bases. Germline CDR1 and CDR2: SGHRS and YFSETQ. This CDR3 comprises 16 residues. Trimming removed 4 bases from V and 0 bases from J, with 14 bases in between. The CDR3 DNA sequence: TGCGCCAGCAGCCCCAGGACAAGGAGCTCCTACAATGAGCAGTTCTTC. Translation: CASSPRTRSSYNEQFF.

CDR3 bases: TGCGCCAGCAGCCACGAACAGCGGACCTCGTACAATGAGCAGTTCTTC. Translating it yields CASSHEQRTSYNEQFF. The chain carries TRBV5-1 and TRBJ2-1; tentative D call: TRBD2 (5 bases). This CDR3 is built from 16 residues. V was trimmed by 4 bases and J by 4 bases, leaving 18 bases between them. Germline V gives CDR1 SGHRS, CDR2 YFSETQ.

V gene TRBV30 combines with J gene TRBJ1-2, with D possibly being TRBD1 (5 bases). Germline CDR1 GTSNPN, CDR2 SVGIG (reference sequence). The V end was cut by 5 bases, the J end by 4 bases, with 11 bases between. CDR3 length: 12 amino acids. The DNA for the CDR3 is TGTGCCTGGTTGAGGGACGGCTATGGCTACACCTTC. This encodes CAWLRDGYGYTF.

This chain joins TRBV30 and TRBJ2-7; 8 nucleotides align to TRBD1. The V gene's germline CDR1 is GTSNPN and CDR2 SVGIG (reference sequence). J gave up 6 bases and V 1 base, and 5 bases lay outside the gene matches. CDR3 length: 13 amino acids. Written as DNA, the CDR3 is TGTGCCTGGAGTGCGGACAGGGTACGCGAGCAGTACTTC. Protein product: CAWSADRVREQYF.

This sequence joins TRBV6-4 and TRBJ2-1; 9 nucleotides line up with TRBD2. There are 15 residues in the CDR3. The V segment lost 4 bases and the J segment 4 bases; nucleotides outside the gene matches: 5. The germline V gene has CDR1 MRHNA and CDR2 SNTAGT. CDR3 residues: CASSVTSGTYNEQFF. The CDR3 bases are TGTGCCAGCAGTGTGACTAGCGGAACTTACAATGAGCAGTTCTTC.

V gene TRBV9 combines with J gene TRBJ1-4; D uncertain. The CDR3 has 15 residues. Per the germline V gene, CDR1 is SGDLS and CDR2 is YYNGEE. Trimming cost V 2 bases and J 5 bases, with 13 bases left between them. CDR3 sequence: CASSVNGVINEKLFF. The CDR3 DNA follows: TGTGCCAGCAGCGTGAACGGAGTAATAAATGAAAAACTGTTTTTT.

The chain combines TRBV20-1 with TRBJ2-5; D unresolved. CDR3 length equals 11 residues. The germline V gene has CDR1 DFQATT and CDR2 SNEGSKA (reference sequence). Trimming pared 0 bases from V and 5 bases from J, leaving 4 bases between. The CDR3 sequence is CSARDWETQYF. The CDR3 coding sequence is TGCAGTGCTAGAGATTGGGAGACCCAGTACTTC.

This clone has a single count. The rearrangement links TRBV7-2 to TRBJ2-3; the match to TRBD2 covers 12 bases. CDR1 is SGHTA and CDR2 is FQGNSA in the germline V gene. V was clipped by 6 bases and J by 6 bases; unmatched bases: 13. The CDR3 has 17 amino acids. CDR3: CASRAGLAGTGADTQYF. Here the CDR3 DNA reads TGTGCCAGCAGGGCCGGACTAGCGGGGACGGGCGCGGATACGCAGTATTTT. The full variable domain, in which reference TRBV7-2 and TRBJ2-3 provide the parts outside the CDR3, is GAGVSQSPSNKVTEKGKDVELRCDPISGHTALYWYRQSLGQGLEFLIYFQGNSAPDKSGLPSDRFSAERTGGSVSTLTIQRTQQEDSAVYLCASRAGLAGTGADTQYFGPGTRLTVL.

V is TRBV5-6 and J is TRBJ1-5; D may be TRBD1 (5 bases). Germline V gene sequence: CDR1 SGHDT, CDR2 YYEEEE. V gave up 3 bases and J gave up 0 bases, with 13 bases separating them. The CDR3 loop spans 16 amino acids. Written as DNA, the CDR3 is TGTGCCAGCAGCTATGGGGGTGCAGCTAGCAATCAGCCCCAGCATTTT. Translation gives CASSYGGAASNQPQHF.

The genes are TRBV25-1 and TRBJ1-2, with TRBD1 identical over 11 bases. In germline, CDR1 is MGHDK, CDR2 SYGVNS. This CDR3 has 14 residues. J gave up 6 bases and V 8 bases, and 8 bases lay outside the gene matches. CDR3 DNA sequence: TGTGCCAGCGCACACTCGGGACAGGGGGATGGCTACACCTTC. The encoded protein is CASAHSGQGDGYTF.

The genes are TRBV9 and TRBJ2-5; 7 nucleotides align to TRBD1. V lost 4 bases, J lost 2 bases, and 5 bases stayed unmatched. CDR3 length equals 14 residues. Germline loops: CDR1 SGDLS, CDR2 YYNGEE. The chain's CDR3 is CASSLGTVQETQYF. As DNA, the CDR3 is TGTGCCAGCAGCCTCGGGACAGTACAAGAGACCCAGTACTTC.

This chain joins TRBV28 and TRBJ1-1; TRBD1 aligns across 8 bases. Per the germline V gene, CDR1 is MDHEN and CDR2 is SYDVKM. The CDR3 sequence is 16 residues long. J gave up 1 base and V 2 bases, and 6 bases lay outside the gene matches. CDR3 nucleotide sequence: TGTGCCAGCAGTTTACAGGGGGCGAGGGGGAACACTGAAGCTTTCTTT. Translation gives CASSLQGARGNTEAFF.

Worth noting for this clone: Other DNA sequences in the sample encode the same CDR3. The chain combines TRBV28 with TRBJ2-5, with D possibly TRBD2 on 5 matching bases. Germline V CDR1 and CDR2: MDHEN, SYDVKM. This CDR3 is built from 12 residues. Trimming removed 4 bases from V and 5 bases from J, with 8 bases in between. The CDR3 protein is CASSSPGETQYF. The CDR3 region has the DNA TGTGCCAGCAGTTCCCCGGGGGAGACCCAGTACTTC.

The J gene is TRBJ2-5, the V gene TRBV10-1; D call uncertain. Germline CDR1 reads WNHNN; CDR2 reads SYGVQD (reference sequence). Trimming stripped 3 bases from V and 4 bases from J, with 18 bases between. This CDR3 contains 16 residues. For the CDR3, the DNA is TGCGCCAGCAGTGAAATAGTTGGGGTCCCGGGAGAGACCCAGTACTTC. This translates into CASSEIVGVPGETQYF.

This clone has a single count. J is TRBJ1-4 and V is TRBV18; no clear D. CDR3 length: 12 amino acids. Trimming removed 6 bases from V and 8 bases from J, with 10 bases in between. The germline V gene has CDR1 KGHSH and CDR2 LQKENI. This chain's CDR3 is CASSRDPEKLFF. DNA of the CDR3: TGTGCCAGCTCCCGCGACCCAGAAAAACTGTTTTTT. Supplemented by reference TRBV18 and TRBJ1-4, the full variable domain reads NAGVMQNPRHLVRRRGQEARLRCSPMKGHSHVYWYRQLPEEGLKFMVYLQKENIIDESGMPKERFSAEFPKEGPSILRIQQVVRGDSAAYFCASSRDPEKLFFGSGTQLSVL.

The V call is TRBV6-1, the J call TRBJ1-5; D unresolved. CDR1 is MNHNS and CDR2 is SASEGT in the germline V gene. The V gene lost 4 bases and the J gene lost 0 bases, with 10 bases spanning the gap. This CDR3 has 15 amino acids. The CDR3: CASSVGRYSNQPQHF. CDR3 coding DNA: TGTGCCAGCAGTGTCGGACGTTATAGCAATCAGCCCCAGCATTTT.

The rearrangement uses TRBV5-4 and TRBJ2-5, with D perhaps given as TRBD1 or TRBD2 (5 bases each). Germline CDR1 reads SGHNT; CDR2 reads YYREEE (reference sequence). V was cut by 2 bases and J by 1 base, with 12 bases left in between. CDR3 length: 15 amino acids. The CDR3 reads CASSLGPGTQETQYF. The CDR3 nucleotides are TGTGCCAGCAGCTTAGGCCCGGGGACCCAAGAGACCCAGTACTTC.

Worth noting for this clone: With a much larger clone just one base away, this may be a read error. The identical CDR3 is also encoded by other nucleotide sequences in the sample. The rearrangement links TRBV4-3 to TRBJ1-1; D remains ambiguous. CDR1 and CDR2 (germline): LGHNA, YSLEER. The CDR3 is 15 residues long. This chain's CDR3 is CASSQVGSHPTEAFF. CDR3 DNA: TGCGCCAGCAGCCAAGTGGGCAGTCACCCCACTGAAGCCTTCTTT.

This clone was recorded a few times. The CDR3 bases are TGTGCCAGCAGTTTAGGGGCTCGTAATTCACCCCTCCACTTT. It specifies CASSLGARNSPLHF. The genes are TRBV27 and TRBJ1-6, with D perhaps TRBD1 (5 bases). The ends were cut back, 2 bases at V and 6 bases at J, with 8 bases in the middle. CDR3 size: 14 residues. Germline-derived CDR1 and CDR2 are MNHEY and SMNVEV (reference sequence).

The chain uses TRBV5-4 and TRBJ1-2, with 7 bases aligning to TRBD1. The CDR3 consists of 14 residues. V gave up 1 base and J gave up 12 bases; unmatched junction bases: 12. Germline CDR1 is SGHNT and CDR2 is YYREEE (reference sequence). For the CDR3, the DNA is TGTGCCAGCAGCTTGAAGGGGGCCGGGGCGAAAGACACCTTC. Protein product: CASSLKGAGAKDTF. Full variable domain (outside the CDR3, taken from reference TRBV5-4 and TRBJ1-2): ETGVTQSPTHLIKTRGQQVTLRCSSQSGHNTVSWYQQALGQGPQFIFQYYREEENGRGNFPPRFSGLQFPNYSSELNVNALELDDSALYLCASSLKGAGAKDTFGSGTRLTVV.